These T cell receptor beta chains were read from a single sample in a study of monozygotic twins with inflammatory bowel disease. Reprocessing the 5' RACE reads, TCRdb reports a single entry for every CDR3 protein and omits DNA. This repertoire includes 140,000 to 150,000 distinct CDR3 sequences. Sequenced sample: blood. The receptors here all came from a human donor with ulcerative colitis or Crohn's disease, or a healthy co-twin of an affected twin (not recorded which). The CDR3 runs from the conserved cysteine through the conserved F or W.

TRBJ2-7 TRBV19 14 CASSPWTSVGEQYF
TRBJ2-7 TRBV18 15 CASSPPTSGRGEQYF
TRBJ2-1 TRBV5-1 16 CASSSSGVASYNEQFF
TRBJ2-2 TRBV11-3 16 CASSLDLGQGTGELFF
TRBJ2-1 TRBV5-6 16 CASSARLAGPQNEQFF
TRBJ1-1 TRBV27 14 CASSSLDRATEAFF
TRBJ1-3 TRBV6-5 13 CASSRAQGNTIYF
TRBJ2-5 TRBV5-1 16 CASSFTSGKVRETQYF
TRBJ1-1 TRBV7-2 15 CASSLVLGSQREAFF
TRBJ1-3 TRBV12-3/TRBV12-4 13 CASSLAPQGTIYF
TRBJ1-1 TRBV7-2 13 CASSRGMNTEAFF
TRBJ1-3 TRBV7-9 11 CASSSRVTIYF
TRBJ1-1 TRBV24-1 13 CATSGPGNTEAFF
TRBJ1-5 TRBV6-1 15 CASRADREGNQPQHF